This T cell receptor beta chain was recovered during a study of somatic mutations in cytotoxic T cells in rheumatoid arthritis. TCRdb's copy holds only in-frame clones and misses some; the assay was immunoSEQ multiplex PCR. This table holds tens of thousands of clones, approximately 78% found once. CDR1 is SGDLS and CDR2 is YYNGEE in the germline V gene. There are 15 residues in the CDR3. Trimming stripped 0 bases from V and 5 bases from J, with 12 bases between. Sequencing was performed on CD8+ T cells sorted from blood. The rearrangement joins TRBV9 to TRBJ2-1; maybe TRBD1 (7 bases). The clonotype was recovered from an adult with rheumatoid arthritis. The CDR3 nucleotides read TGTGCCAGCAGCGTAGGGTCAGGGGGGCACAATGAGCAGTTCTTC. Amino acids: CASSVGSGGHNEQFF.